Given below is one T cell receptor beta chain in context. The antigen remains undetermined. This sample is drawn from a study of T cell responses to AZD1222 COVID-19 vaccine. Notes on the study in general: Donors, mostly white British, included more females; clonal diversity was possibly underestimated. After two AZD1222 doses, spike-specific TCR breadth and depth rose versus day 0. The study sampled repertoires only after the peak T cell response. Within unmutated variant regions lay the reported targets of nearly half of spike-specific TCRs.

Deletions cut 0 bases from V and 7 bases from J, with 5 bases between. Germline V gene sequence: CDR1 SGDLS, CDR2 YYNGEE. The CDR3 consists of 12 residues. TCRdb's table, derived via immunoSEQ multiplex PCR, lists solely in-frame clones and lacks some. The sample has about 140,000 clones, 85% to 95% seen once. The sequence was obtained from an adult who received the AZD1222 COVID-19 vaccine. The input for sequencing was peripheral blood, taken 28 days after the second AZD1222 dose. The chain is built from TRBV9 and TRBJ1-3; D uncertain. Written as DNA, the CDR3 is TGTGCCAGCAGCGTAGAGGAGAACACCATATATTTT. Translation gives CASSVEENTIYF.